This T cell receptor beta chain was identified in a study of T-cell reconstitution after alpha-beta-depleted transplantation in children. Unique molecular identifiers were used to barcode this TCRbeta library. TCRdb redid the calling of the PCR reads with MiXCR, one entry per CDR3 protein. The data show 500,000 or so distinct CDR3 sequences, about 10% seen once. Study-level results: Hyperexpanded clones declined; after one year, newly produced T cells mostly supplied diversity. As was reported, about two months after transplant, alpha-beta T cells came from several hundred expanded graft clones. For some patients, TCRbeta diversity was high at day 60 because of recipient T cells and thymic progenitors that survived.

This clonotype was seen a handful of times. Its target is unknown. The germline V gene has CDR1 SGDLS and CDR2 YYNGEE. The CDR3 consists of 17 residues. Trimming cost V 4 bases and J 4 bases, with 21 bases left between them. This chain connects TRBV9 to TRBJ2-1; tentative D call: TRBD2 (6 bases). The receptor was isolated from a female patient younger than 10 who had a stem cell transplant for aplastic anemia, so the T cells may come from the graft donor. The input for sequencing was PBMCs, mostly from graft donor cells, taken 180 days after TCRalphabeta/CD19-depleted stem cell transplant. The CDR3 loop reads CASSPRVAVDGYNEQFF. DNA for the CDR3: TGTGCCAGCAGCCCCCGGGTAGCGGTCGACGGGTACAATGAGCAGTTCTTC.